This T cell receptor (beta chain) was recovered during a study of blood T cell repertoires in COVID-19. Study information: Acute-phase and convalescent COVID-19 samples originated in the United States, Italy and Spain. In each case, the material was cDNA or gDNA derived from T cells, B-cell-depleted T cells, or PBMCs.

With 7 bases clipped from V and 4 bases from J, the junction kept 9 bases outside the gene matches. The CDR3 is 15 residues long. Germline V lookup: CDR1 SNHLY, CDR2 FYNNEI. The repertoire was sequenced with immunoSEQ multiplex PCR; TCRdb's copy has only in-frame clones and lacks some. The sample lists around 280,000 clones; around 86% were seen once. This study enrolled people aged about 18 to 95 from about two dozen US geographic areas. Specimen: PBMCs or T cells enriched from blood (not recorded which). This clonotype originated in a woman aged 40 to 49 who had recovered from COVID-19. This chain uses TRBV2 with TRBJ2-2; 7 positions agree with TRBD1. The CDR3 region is CASTPRTGPTGELFF. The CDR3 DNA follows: TGTGCCAGCACCCCAAGGACAGGCCCCACCGGGGAGCTGTTTTTT.